These 20 T cell receptor beta chains share one sample of origin, sequenced in a study of blood T cells in healthy people across ages. With a J-beta primer mix and a sample-barcoded 5' primer, a second PCR ran about 6 to 11 cycles. TCRdb used MiXCR to reprocess the 5' RACE reads, holding one entry per CDR3 protein. Of some 640,000 distinct CDR3 sequences in the sample, around 45% were seen once. The specimen was blood. These TCRs come from an older woman in good health.

The rearrangement links TRBV11-1 to TRBJ2-7; weak D call: TRBD2 (5 bases). The CDR3 is 14 residues long. Germline CDR1 and CDR2: SGHAT and FQDESV (reference sequence). Trimming left V 3 bases short and J 3 bases short, with 12 bases between. CDR3 DNA: TGTGCCAGCAGCTTTAGGACTGTGGGCTACGAGCAGTACTTC. This codes for CASSFRTVGYEQYF.

The rearrangement joins TRBV27 to TRBJ1-4; TRBD1 aligns across 8 bases. V trimming: 3 bases; J trimming: 3 bases; junction bases outside the gene matches: 9. The CDR3 extends over 17 amino acids. Germline V gene sequence: CDR1 MNHEY, CDR2 SMNVEV (reference sequence). The CDR3 DNA reads TGTGCCAGCAGTTTTTCACCTCAGGGGGCGTCTAATGAAAAACTGTTTTTT. Protein sequence: CASSFSPQGASNEKLFF.

About this clonotype: Sequence at one end of the junction differs from germline and may be a read error. The CDR3 protein is CASSLSKGSGANVPTF. The CDR3, as DNA: TGTGCCAGCAGCCTCAGCAAGGGCTCTGGGGCCAACGTCCCGACTTTC. The chain employs TRBV7-2 and TRBJ2-6, with a possible D match to TRBD1 (5 bases). Looked up from germline, CDR1 is SGHTA and CDR2 is FQGNSA. This CDR3 contains 16 residues. The variable domain in full, with the rest retrieved from reference TRBV7-2 and TRBJ2-6, is GAGVSQSPSNKVTEKGKDVELRCDPISGHTALYWYRQSLGQGLEFLIYFQGNSAPDKSGLPSDRFSAERTGGSVSTLTIQRTQQEDSAVYLCASSLSKGSGANVPTFGAGSRLTVL.

This clonotype was counted once. This chain links TRBV5-1 with TRBJ2-7; 12 bases align to TRBD2. Gene TRBJ2-5 matches the end of the DNA better, so the J call may be wrong. Germline loops: CDR1 SGHRS, CDR2 YFSETQ. The CDR3 is made up of 16 amino acids. The CDR3 spells CASSSSSGRADETQYF. CDR3 DNA sequence: TGCGCCAGCAGCAGCTCTAGCGGGAGGGCCGATGAGACCCAGTACTTC.

The V call is TRBV12-3 or TRBV12-4, the J call TRBJ1-1; D unclear. The CDR3 contains 12 residues. V gave up 3 bases and J gave up 12 bases, with 14 bases separating them. CDR3 sequence: CASSLRGIGTFF. Here the CDR3 DNA reads TGTGCCAGCAGTTTGAGAGGGATCGGAACTTTCTTT.

This sequence joins TRBV24-1 and TRBJ2-3; D unclear. Germline CDR1 and CDR2: KGHDR and SFDVKD. This CDR3 comprises 15 residues. V was pared by 1 base and J by 1 base, with 8 bases between. The DNA of the CDR3 is TGTGCCACCAGTGATTTCTCCCAGGGCACAGATACGCAGTATTTT. Translated, it gives CATSDFSQGTDTQYF.

This clonotype was seen only a few times. CDR3 residues: CATSDLRGASQETQYF. CDR3 DNA: TGTGCCACCAGTGATTTGAGAGGAGCCTCCCAAGAGACCCAGTACTTC. The chain uses TRBV24-1 and TRBJ2-5; D is unresolved. Germline lookup yields CDR1 KGHDR and CDR2 SFDVKD. The CDR3 loop spans 16 amino acids. V lost 0 bases, J lost 1 base, and 11 bases lay in between.

The V call is TRBV6-1, the J call TRBJ2-7, with a possible D match to TRBD2 (6 bases). V shed 9 bases and J shed 4 bases, with 13 bases lying between them. CDR3 size: 12 residues. From germline, CDR1 is MNHNS and CDR2 SASEGT. For the CDR3, the DNA is TGTGCCAGTGGAGGGGTTAGGTACGAGCAGTACTTC. Its protein product is CASGGVRYEQYF.

This clonotype occurred a few times. The gene calls are TRBV7-3 and TRBJ2-7; 8 nucleotides agree with TRBD2. The CDR3 covers 13 residues. Germline loops: CDR1 SGHTA, CDR2 FQGTGA. Losses at the gene ends were 4 bases for V and 6 bases for J; bases not matched to a gene: 5. The CDR3 sequence is CASSSGLAGEQYF. CDR3 DNA sequence: TGTGCCAGCAGCTCCGGACTAGCAGGCGAGCAGTACTTC.

J is TRBJ1-4 and V is TRBV29-1; D unresolved. The germline V and J ends were trimmed by 4 bases and 3 bases, with 12 bases remaining between them. This CDR3 spans 14 amino acids. CDR1 is SQVTM, CDR2 ANQGSEA, per germline. The DNA for the CDR3 is TGCAGCGTTGCCCAAACTGGGTCTAATGAAAAACTGTTTTTT. It is translated as CSVAQTGSNEKLFF.

The table lists this clonotype with a few counts. CDR3 amino acids: CASSRAAGGTYEQYF. The CDR3 nucleotides read TGTGCCAGCAGTCGGGCGGCGGGAGGGACCTACGAGCAGTACTTC. The J gene is TRBJ2-7, the V gene TRBV11-1; TRBD2 matches 9 bases. V was clipped by 6 bases and J by 2 bases; unmatched bases: 8. The CDR3 runs 15 residues. Per germline, CDR1 SGHAT and CDR2 FQDESV (reference sequence).

This clonotype was seen a single time. The chain is built from TRBV20-1 and TRBJ1-2; D is perhaps TRBD1 (5 bases). V shed 5 bases and J shed 0 bases, with 10 bases lying between them. Germline values: CDR1 DFQATT, CDR2 SNEGSKA (reference sequence). This CDR3 is built from 13 residues. The CDR3 spells CSADDRANYGYTF. As DNA, the CDR3 is TGCAGTGCTGACGACAGAGCTAACTATGGCTACACCTTC.

This chain links TRBV7-9 with TRBJ1-2, with unresolved D. The CDR3 is made up of 13 amino acids. Germline CDR1 reads SEHNR; CDR2 reads FQNEAQ (reference sequence). V lost 1 base, J lost 3 bases, and 6 bases lay in between. CDR3 coding DNA: TGTGCCAGCAGCTTAGACAGATACTATGGCTACACCTTC. Its translation: CASSLDRYYGYTF.

The V and J genes are TRBV12-3 or TRBV12-4 and TRBJ2-5; D gene uncertain. Trimming stripped 2 bases from V and 5 bases from J, with 9 bases between. CDR3 length equals 13 residues. CDR3 sequence (DNA): TGTGCCAGCAGTTTACATCGCGCGGAGACCCAGTACTTC. The encoded protein is CASSLHRAETQYF.

This clonotype was detected only a few times. The chain employs TRBV15 and TRBJ2-5, with TRBD2 identical over 14 bases. This CDR3 contains 17 residues. The junction had 8 bases not matched to a gene; V was cut back by 5 bases and J by 3 bases. The germline gives CDR1 LNHNV, CDR2 YYDKDF (reference sequence). The CDR3 region is CATSGTSGRIREETQYF. The CDR3 DNA is TGTGCCACCAGCGGGACTAGCGGGAGAATTCGAGAAGAGACCCAGTACTTC.

This clonotype was picked up a small number of times. The chain uses TRBV27 and TRBJ2-5; the D is unclear. From germline, CDR1 is MNHEY and CDR2 SMNVEV (reference sequence). Trimming cost V 5 bases and J 0 bases, with 10 bases left between them. The CDR3 sequence is 14 residues long. CDR3 in DNA: TGTGCCAGCAGTCCTGCCCCATACCAAGAGACCCAGTACTTC. The encoded protein is CASSPAPYQETQYF.

This rearrangement joins TRBV9 to TRBJ2-2; tentative D call: TRBD1 (6 bases). The length of the CDR3 is 13 residues. Looked up from germline, CDR1 is SGDLS and CDR2 is YYNGEE. Trimming pared 4 bases from V and 6 bases from J, leaving 10 bases between. CDR3 residues: CASSWDNAGELFF. CDR3 coding DNA: TGTGCCAGCAGCTGGGACAATGCCGGGGAGCTGTTTTTT.

A few counts support this clonotype. This chain joins TRBV6-5 and TRBJ2-1; TRBD1 agrees at 7 bases. CDR3 length equals 15 residues. V lost 5 bases, J lost 4 bases, and 8 bases stayed unmatched. The germline V gene has CDR1 MNHEY and CDR2 SVGAGI. The CDR3 reads CASSVQGSGYNEQFF. The DNA of the CDR3 is TGTGCCAGCAGTGTACAGGGGTCGGGGTACAATGAGCAGTTCTTC.

Only a few counts were recorded for this clonotype. J is TRBJ2-7 and V is TRBV18; possible D gene TRBD1, 6 bases. CDR3 length equals 15 residues. V lost 2 bases to trimming and J lost 0 bases, with 11 bases between them. The V gene's germline CDR1 is KGHSH and CDR2 LQKENI. CDR3 sequence reads: CASSPLQGTSYEQYF. CDR3 sequence (DNA): TGTGCCAGCTCACCATTACAGGGTACCTCCTACGAGCAGTACTTC.

The J gene is TRBJ2-3, the V gene TRBV5-1; D perhaps matches TRBD1 (6 bases). Germline V gene data show CDR1 as SGHRS and CDR2 as YFSETQ. The CDR3 runs to 13 residues. V dropped 3 bases and J dropped 2 bases, with 7 bases sitting between them. The CDR3 DNA follows: TGCGCCAGCAGCTCAGGGGTCACAGATACGCAGTATTTT. Translation gives CASSSGVTDTQYF.